This TCR beta chain stems from a study of CD8+ T cells in alopecia areata. Broader study findings: Scalp sequencing also captures normal skin's resident alphabeta T cells.

Treatment denoted: oral pan-JAK inhibitor, 5-10 mg twice daily. Note on this clone: Its matching antigen is unknown.

Trimming shortened V by 6 bases and J by 2 bases, and 22 bases separated the two germline ends. The CDR3 is made up of 16 amino acids. Germline CDR1 and CDR2: SQVTM and ANQGSEA. Sequencing relied on a cDNA template that was reverse transcribed from extracted RNA. Generated by immunoSEQ multiplex PCR, the TCRdb table keeps only in-frame clones and is missing some. Of about 270,000 clones listed, roughly 63% were seen once; the top ten hold 0.8% to 1%. This TCR derives from a human donor with alopecia areata. The sequences come from CD4+ T cells sorted from blood, collected at roughly week 52, from a patient treated with tofacitinib. The genes are TRBV29-1 and TRBJ1-2; tentative D call: TRBD1 (6 bases). The CDR3 DNA is TGCAGCGTGGGGTCCCCGATCGGACAGACCAACTATGGCTACACCTTC. Translating it yields CSVGSPIGQTNYGYTF.